Below are 30 T cell receptor beta chains sequenced from a single sample in a study of control samples from healthy donors and cancer patients. Method: immunoSEQ multiplex PCR; TCRdb's copy keeps in-frame clones and lacks some. The sample shows 54,000 or so clones, 85% to 95% of them seen only once. The specimen was blood. Receptors originate from a man under 40 in good health.

The chain combines TRBV19 with TRBJ2-1; 12 bases are shared with TRBD2. CDR1 LNHDA and CDR2 SQIVND come from the germline V gene (reference sequence). The CDR3 covers 18 residues. Trimming at V came to 3 bases and at J to 7 bases, leaving 13 bases not matched to a gene. The CDR3 DNA is TGTGCCAGTAGTATCGGGCTAGCGGGAGGGTTTGGGAGGAATGAGCAGTTCTTC. It yields the protein CASSIGLAGGFGRNEQFF.

V and J are TRBV9 and TRBJ2-1, with D perhaps matching TRBD1 or TRBD2 (5 bases each). The CDR3 consists of 17 residues. CDR1 and CDR2 from the germline V gene are SGDLS and YYNGEE. Between the trimmed V and J ends, which lost 4 bases and 8 bases, there was a span of 25 bases. As DNA, the CDR3 is TGTGCCAGCAGCACTAACGGGCTGGGACCGCTAAGCGATGAGCAGTTCTTC. Its protein product is CASSTNGLGPLSDEQFF.

The chain recombines TRBV11-2 with TRBJ2-5, with D tentatively TRBD2 (6 bases). Deletions cut 0 bases from V and 6 bases from J, with 11 bases between. CDR1 is SGHAT, CDR2 FQNNGV, per germline. There are 14 residues in the CDR3. The CDR3 reads CASSLDHAGKTQYF. The CDR3 nucleotides are TGTGCCAGCAGCTTAGATCACGCGGGAAAGACCCAGTACTTC.

The chain is built from TRBV10-3 and TRBJ2-7; TRBD2 aligns across 10 bases. This CDR3 spans 15 amino acids. Germline V CDR1 and CDR2: ENHRY, SYGVKD. V dropped 2 bases and J dropped 4; count of bases not matched to a gene: 5. For the CDR3, the DNA is TGTGCCATCAGTGAGAAAGCTAGCGGGAGTTACGAGCAGTACTTC. Its protein is CAISEKASGSYEQYF.

This clone was seen just once. The chain employs TRBV7-3 and TRBJ1-2; 7 positions agree with TRBD1. Germline assignment: CDR1 SGHTA and CDR2 FQGTGA. The V segment lost 3 bases and the J segment 2 bases; nucleotides outside the gene matches: 3. The CDR3 totals 14 residues. In DNA form, the CDR3 reads TGTGCCAGCAGCTTGGCAGGGGGGAACTATGGCTACACCTTC. Residues: CASSLAGGNYGYTF.

This clone was found once. The CDR3 reads CASSQDLPSGRDTQYF. CDR3 in DNA: TGCGCCAGCAGCCAAGATCTACCTAGCGGGAGGGATACGCAGTATTTT. The rearrangement uses TRBV4-3 and TRBJ2-3; 11 bases fit TRBD2. The CDR3 runs to 16 residues. Germline CDR1 is LGHNA and CDR2 is YSLEER. With V trimmed by 0 bases and J by 6 bases, 5 bases remained unmatched.

The chain is built from TRBV5-8 and TRBJ2-1; 7 bases line up with TRBD2. Germline CDR1 and CDR2: SGHTS and YDEGEE. The CDR3 sequence is 14 residues long. V lost 3 bases and J lost 9; bases outside the gene matches: 9. DNA for the CDR3: TGTGCCAGCAGCTGGGGCCTGACTAGCCGTGAGCAGTTCTTC. Amino acid sequence: CASSWGLTSREQFF.

The chain has TRBV9 and TRBJ1-1; TRBD1 aligns across 8 bases. This CDR3 is 15 amino acids long. Looked up from germline, CDR1 is SGDLS and CDR2 is YYNGEE. V lost 0 bases and J lost 5; bases outside the gene matches: 6. CDR3 nucleotides: TGTGCCAGCAGCGTAGGGGGCAGGGGGCTGACTGAAGCTTTCTTT. Protein: CASSVGGRGLTEAFF.

J is TRBJ2-7 and V is TRBV2; TRBD2 matches at 9 bases. The CDR3 covers 13 residues. V was clipped by 10 bases and J by 3 bases; unmatched bases: 7. The V gene's germline CDR1 is SNHLY and CDR2 FYNNEI. CDR3 loop: CAIIAGENYEQYF. The CDR3 region has the DNA TGTGCCATTATAGCGGGAGAAAACTACGAGCAGTACTTC.

The V call is TRBV27, the J call TRBJ2-1, with 14 bases aligning to TRBD2. The CDR3 extends over 16 amino acids. Trimming at V came to 2 bases and at J to 7 bases, leaving 4 bases not matched to a gene. Germline V gene data show CDR1 as MNHEY and CDR2 as SMNVEV (reference sequence). In nucleotides, the CDR3 is TGTGCCAGCAGTTTAGGGAGACTAGCGGGAGGGAATGAGCAGTTCTTC. It is translated as CASSLGRLAGGNEQFF.

The chain joins TRBV11-2 to TRBJ2-2, with TRBD2 matching 7 bases. CDR1 and CDR2 (germline): SGHAT, FQNNGV. This CDR3 comprises 14 residues. With V trimmed by 10 bases and J by 4 bases, 9 bases remained unmatched. CDR3 region: CAIWASGTTGELFF. The CDR3 DNA follows: TGTGCCATCTGGGCTAGCGGAACCACCGGGGAGCTGTTTTTT.

V and J are TRBV5-4 and TRBJ2-3, with TRBD2 matching over 9 bases. The CDR3 spans 16 residues. CDR1 is SGHNT, CDR2 YYREEE, per germline (reference sequence). J gave up 6 bases and V 3 bases, and 11 bases lay outside the gene matches. For the CDR3, the DNA is TGTGCCAGCAGCTCCCGGGTTAGCGGGAGTGCGGATACGCAGTATTTT. Amino acids: CASSSRVSGSADTQYF.

The rearrangement links TRBV11-2 to TRBJ2-7; possibly TRBD1 or TRBD2 for D (7 bases each). Trimming took 5 bases from V and 2 from J, leaving 16 bases between them. Germline CDR1 is SGHAT and CDR2 is FQNNGV. The CDR3 loop spans 15 amino acids. The chain's CDR3 is CASSPRAGQTYEQYF. The CDR3 DNA reads as TGTGCCAGCAGCCCCAGAGCGGGACAGACCTACGAGCAGTACTTC.

This chain links TRBV15 with TRBJ2-1; possibly TRBD2 for D (6 bases). V lost 3 bases and J 7 bases, leaving 10 bases between the germline ends. The CDR3 is 13 amino acids. Germline CDR1 LNHNV, CDR2 YYDKDF (reference sequence). CDR3 in DNA: TGTGCCACCAGCAGGGGACTTCTTAATGAGCAGTTCTTC. Residues: CATSRGLLNEQFF.

The J gene is TRBJ2-7, the V gene TRBV23-1; D might be TRBD2 (6 bases). TRBV23-1 is an ORF for which the function is uncertain. V was clipped by 0 bases and J by 12 bases, with 24 bases between them. The CDR3 runs 16 residues. CDR3 loop: CASSQSGGWGKNARYF. The DNA for the CDR3 is TGCGCCAGCAGTCAATCGGGAGGTTGGGGGAAAAACGCGCGGTACTTC.

This chain links TRBV30 with TRBJ2-1, with 9 bases identical to TRBD2. The germline V gene encodes CDR1 GTSNPN and CDR2 SVGIG (reference sequence). The CDR3 is 13 amino acids. The trim removed 1 base at V and 7 bases at J, leaving 2 bases unmatched. The CDR3 nucleotides read TGTGCCTGGAGTGCCGGACTAGCGAATGAGCAGTTCTTC. Translation: CAWSAGLANEQFF.

This chain links TRBV19 with TRBJ2-5; TRBD1 aligns across 9 bases. CDR3 length: 16 amino acids. CDR1 LNHDA and CDR2 SQIVND come from the germline V gene (reference sequence). Losses at the gene ends were 4 bases for V and 3 bases for J; bases not matched to a gene: 9. The CDR3 region has the DNA TGTGCCAGTAGTACGCCCGGGACAGGGATCGAAGAGACCCAGTACTTC. It yields the protein CASSTPGTGIEETQYF.

The V and J genes are TRBV27 and TRBJ1-6, with D possibly TRBD1 on 6 matching bases. CDR1 MNHEY and CDR2 SMNVEV come from the germline V gene (reference sequence). V dropped 4 bases and J dropped 5 bases, with 12 bases sitting between them. CDR3 length: 15 residues. CDR3 bases: TGTGCCAGCAGTTCCGGGACACTCCATAATTCACCCCTCCACTTT. As protein: CASSSGTLHNSPLHF.

This rearrangement joins TRBV6-5 to TRBJ2-1, with 10 bases identical to TRBD1. CDR1 is MNHEY, CDR2 SVGAGI, per germline. The CDR3 extends over 14 amino acids. V trimming: 6 bases; J trimming: 6 bases; junction bases outside the gene matches: 5. Written as DNA, the CDR3 is TGTGCCAGCAGCCGGGACAGGGGTTCCAATGAGCAGTTCTTC. Its translation is CASSRDRGSNEQFF.

The rearrangement links TRBV5-8 to TRBJ1-5, with 8 bases that match TRBD1. Germline trimming cut 5 bases from V and 2 bases from J; bases unmatched to any gene: 21. The CDR3 runs to 20 residues. Germline values: CDR1 SGHTS, CDR2 YDEGEE. The CDR3 bases are TGTGCCAGCAGGTTTAAGGATGGGCGCAGGGGGCTCGACGGCAATCAGCCCCAGCATTTT. Its translation is CASRFKDGRRGLDGNQPQHF.

The chain joins TRBV5-1 to TRBJ1-1; D possibly corresponds to TRBD1 (6 bases). The germline gives CDR1 SGHRS, CDR2 YFSETQ. V was clipped by 3 bases and J by 0 bases, with 21 bases between them. The CDR3 has 18 amino acids. The CDR3 nucleotides read TGCGCCAGCAGCTCCCCGACAAGGGGGGGGAGGCTGAACACTGAAGCTTTCTTT. This gives the protein CASSSPTRGGRLNTEAFF.

The CDR3 DNA sequence: TGTGCCAGCAGTCCGGGGACTAGCAGCCCCACAGATACGCAGTATTTT. Its protein product is CASSPGTSSPTDTQYF. The gene calls are TRBV28 and TRBJ2-3; TRBD2 aligns across 9 bases. The CDR3 length is 16 residues. V lost 5 bases to trimming and J lost 2 bases; unmatched junction nucleotides: 8. Germline lookup yields CDR1 MDHEN and CDR2 SYDVKM.

This clone appeared a single time. The V gene is TRBV29-1, the J gene TRBJ2-1; D unclear. Trimming stripped 4 bases from V and 0 bases from J, with 7 bases between. This CDR3 contains 13 residues. Per germline, CDR1 SQVTM and CDR2 ANQGSEA. The CDR3 region is CSVGPTSYNEQFF. The DNA of the CDR3 is TGCAGCGTTGGCCCAACCTCCTACAATGAGCAGTTCTTC.

The chain is built from TRBV28 and TRBJ1-5; 7 bases match TRBD1. Germline V lookup: CDR1 MDHEN, CDR2 SYDVKM. V lost 6 bases to trimming and J lost 3 bases; unmatched junction nucleotides: 11. This CDR3 is built from 16 residues. The CDR3 sequence is CASRSLGQAINQPQHF. The CDR3 coding sequence is TGTGCCAGCAGGAGCTTAGGACAGGCCATCAATCAGCCCCAGCATTTT.

This chain connects TRBV25-1 to TRBJ2-1; 9 nucleotides agree with TRBD1. The CDR3 extends over 16 amino acids. Germline V gives CDR1 MGHDK, CDR2 SYGVNS. V shed 0 bases, J shed 4 bases, and the junction held 4 bases outside the gene matches. The CDR3: CASSEYDGTGYNEQFF. The CDR3 region has the DNA TGTGCCAGCAGTGAATATGACGGGACAGGGTACAATGAGCAGTTCTTC.

V usage is TRBV7-4 and J usage is TRBJ2-7; 13 nucleotides match TRBD2. Per germline, CDR1 SGHVT and CDR2 SQSDAQ. The junction had 22 bases not matched to a gene; V was cut back by 8 bases and J by 3 bases. The CDR3 has 20 amino acids. In nucleotides, the CDR3 is TGTGCCAGCCGGGGACTAGCGGGATCACCAGCCTTGTCCTACGTCTACGAGCAGTACTTC. Protein product: CASRGLAGSPALSYVYEQYF.

The rearrangement joins TRBV28 to TRBJ2-7; 7 bases agree with TRBD1. Germline V CDR1 and CDR2: MDHEN, SYDVKM. The CDR3 covers 13 residues. V gave up 7 bases and J gave up 1 base; unmatched junction bases: 4. CDR3 in amino acids: CASNIQGSYEQYF. DNA of the CDR3: TGTGCCAGCAATATACAGGGGTCCTACGAGCAGTACTTC.

The J gene is TRBJ2-1, the V gene TRBV4-3; D remains ambiguous. This CDR3 is built from 16 residues. V lost 0 bases and J lost 4, with 13 bases in between. The germline gives CDR1 LGHNA, CDR2 YSLEER. The CDR3 bases are TGCGCCAGCAGCCAAGATGGGTACACCCCTTACAATGAGCAGTTCTTC. Translation: CASSQDGYTPYNEQFF.

This clone was observed once. The chain couples TRBV9 to TRBJ1-2, with D perhaps TRBD1 (5 bases). This CDR3 has 14 amino acids. Germline V gene sequence: CDR1 SGDLS, CDR2 YYNGEE. Trimming stripped 0 bases from V and 4 bases from J, with 10 bases between. CDR3 DNA: TGTGCCAGCAGCGTAGATCCGGGGACCTATGGCTACACCTTC. It is translated as CASSVDPGTYGYTF.

The chain combines TRBV5-6 with TRBJ2-1, with a tentative D call TRBD2 (5 bases). The CDR3 spans 14 residues. Deletions cut 4 bases from V and 2 bases from J, with 10 bases between. Germline V gene data show CDR1 as SGHDT and CDR2 as YYEEEE. Here the CDR3 reads CASSPGMAYNEQFF. The CDR3 bases are TGTGCCAGCAGCCCCGGGATGGCCTACAATGAGCAGTTCTTC.